This TCR beta chain was recorded in a study of blood T cell repertoires in COVID-19. Germline CDR1 MNHEY, CDR2 SVGAGI. J lost 4 bases, V lost 8 bases, and 8 bases had no gene match. The CDR3 consists of 15 residues. This clone appeared a single time. Assay: immunoSEQ multiplex PCR; the TCRdb copy retains only in-frame clones and omits some. This sample has 88,000 or so clones, with about 88% found just once. The sequenced sample consisted of peripheral blood. The rearrangement links TRBV6-5 to TRBJ2-1, with 10 bases lining up with TRBD1. The receptor's source is a man in his 60s with acute or convalescent COVID-19. The CDR3 loop reads CASARDRGTYNEQFF. The CDR3, as DNA: TGTGCCAGCGCCCGGGACAGGGGCACTTACAATGAGCAGTTCTTC.